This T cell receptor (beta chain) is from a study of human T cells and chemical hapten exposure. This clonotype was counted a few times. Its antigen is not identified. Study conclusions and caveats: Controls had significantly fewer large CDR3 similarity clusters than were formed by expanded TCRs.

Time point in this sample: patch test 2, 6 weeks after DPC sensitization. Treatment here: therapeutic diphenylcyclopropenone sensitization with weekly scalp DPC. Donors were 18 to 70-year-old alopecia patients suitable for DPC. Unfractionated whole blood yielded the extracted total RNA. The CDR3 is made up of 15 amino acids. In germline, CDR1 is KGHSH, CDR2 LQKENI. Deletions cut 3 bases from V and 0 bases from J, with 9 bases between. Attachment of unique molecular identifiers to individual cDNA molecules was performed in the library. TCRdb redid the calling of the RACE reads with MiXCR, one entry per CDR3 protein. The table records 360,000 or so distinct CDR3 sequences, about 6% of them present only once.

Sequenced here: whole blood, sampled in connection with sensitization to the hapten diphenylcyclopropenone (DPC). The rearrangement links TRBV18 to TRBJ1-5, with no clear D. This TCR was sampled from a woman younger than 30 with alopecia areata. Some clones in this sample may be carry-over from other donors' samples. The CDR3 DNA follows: TGTGCCAGCTCACCCCAGCAATATAGCAATCAGCCCCAGCATTTT. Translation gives CASSPQQYSNQPQHF.